This TCR beta chain is from a study of early T cells in non-severe SARS-CoV-2 infection (dated by TCRdb to the early 2020s). For context, the study as a whole: TCR sequencing used bulk RNA from unsorted whole blood, so alpha and beta chains could not be paired. Points the paper makes about the study in general: VDJdb matching was skewed toward anti-spike CD8 responses and likely underestimated virus-specific expansions, missing private and CD4 specificities.

V and J lose 3 bases and 0 bases, and a span of 12 bases separates them. Taken from the germline V gene (reference sequence), the CDR1 and CDR2 loops are LGHDT and YNNKEL. The CDR3 numbers 16 residues from cysteine through phenylalanine. This entry keeps only the CDR3 DNA: 48 bases, framed from base 1. This clonotype came up many times. The clone's antigen remains unknown. No qualities accompany the bases; no much larger clone lies one base away. Receptor amplification or capture employed 5' RACE. The sequencing machine was a NextSeq 500. In the TCR library protocol, unique molecular identifiers were attached to individual cDNA molecules to correct for PCR bias and sequencing error. Sequencing covered both TCR alpha and beta chains, and within each sample the abundances of alpha and beta sequences were tightly co-correlated. Processing in the source paper ran as follows. Decombinator V4 was used to annotate TCR sequences for V gene, J gene and CDR3. Expanded TCRs were defined as changing significantly between any two time points under a Poisson model with p below 0.0001. Abundances of TCRs were expressed as counts per million after normalisation to the total number of TCRs sequenced in each sample. TRAV1-2 paired with TRAJ12, TRAJ20 or TRAJ33 defined MAIT TCRs, while TRAV10 paired with TRAJ18 defined iNKT TCRs. VDJdb, accessed 1 November 2021, was searched for CMV, EBV and SARS-CoV-2 annotated TCRs, excluding TCRs annotated for multiple antigens. The public reads were reprocessed in TCRdb via fastp at Q25 and MiXCR, keeping in-frame beta chains. Every distinct CDR3 protein forms one entry, paired with its most common genes and DNA. In this record, the V and J calls reflect TCRdb's handling and not the investigators' own analysis. Recorded for this sample are roughly 70,000 distinct CDR3 sequences; about an eighth of them occurred a single time. The top ten clones comprise over 0.95% of the sample.

The study was a case-control design nested within a healthcare worker cohort in London, UK, with weekly nasopharyngeal swab PCR tests and blood sampling. Healthcare workers were recruited between 23 and 31 March 2020, during the week of the UK lockdown, and were followed weekly for up to about 15 weeks. The rearrangement combines TRBV3-1 with TRBJ1-3; no confident D gene assignment can be made. The sample consisted of whole blood. The sequence derives from an adult who was a healthcare worker with PCR-confirmed SARS-CoV-2 infection or an uninfected control (not recorded which). The DNA sequence follows: TGTGCCAGCAGCCACAGCCCCCGGAGCTCTGGAAACACCATATATTTT. The translation is CASSHSPRSSGNTIYF.